The 13 T cell receptor beta chains reported below all come from one sample, sequenced in a study of CD8 T cells in ankylosing spondylitis (dated by TCRdb to the late 2010s). The library came from 5' RACE. This sample was sequenced with an Illumina HiSeq 2500. TCRdb trimmed public reads at Q25 via fastp, called clones via MiXCR and kept in-frame beta chains. Each entry merges the rows of one CDR3 protein and shows their most common DNA and genes. The sample contains around 770,000 distinct CDR3 sequences, 15% to 20% of them found a single time. Of the sample, under 20% is held by the ten largest clones. What the research found in general, with its limitations: A TCR beta motif of 8 or 9 highly homologous amino acid variants appeared characteristic of blood from ankylosing spondylitis patients.

What these receptors recognize is not known. The specimen sequenced was blood, either unsorted or a sorted T cell fraction (not recorded which). These receptor sequences come from a male donor with ankylosing spondylitis.

V and J are TRBV6-2 or TRBV6-3 and TRBJ2-3, with TRBD1 identical over 8 bases. The CDR3 spans 15 residues. Looked up from germline, CDR1 is MNHEY and CDR2 is SVGEGT. Trimming removed 0 bases from V and 4 bases from J; junction bases left unmatched: 3. DNA of the CDR3: TGTGCCAGCAGTTACTCTGGGACAGGCCCAGATACGCAGTATTTT. This translates into CASSYSGTGPDTQYF.

This clonotype was seen ten or more times. The chain uses TRBV29-1 and TRBJ1-2; D possibly corresponds to TRBD1 (6 bases). This CDR3 comprises 13 residues. Between the trimmed V and J ends, which lost 3 bases and 5 bases, there was a span of 13 bases. The germline CDR1 and CDR2 sequences are SQVTM and ANQGSEA. The CDR3 reads CSVDPGGRYGYTF. The DNA for the CDR3 is TGCAGCGTTGACCCGGGGGGCCGGTATGGCTACACCTTC.

This clonotype was observed a few times. CDR3 loop: CASTAMGGRTYNEQFF. For the CDR3, the DNA is TGTGCCAGCACAGCCATGGGCGGGAGGACCTACAATGAGCAGTTCTTC. The chain uses TRBV3-1 and TRBJ2-1; 8 nucleotides align to TRBD2. The germline V gene encodes CDR1 LGHDT and CDR2 YNNKEL (reference sequence). The CDR3 contains 16 residues. Losses at the gene ends were 7 bases for V and 2 bases for J; bases not matched to a gene: 10.

The CDR3 nucleotides read TGTGCCAGCAGCTTAAACCCCGCTAGCACAGATACGCAGTATTTT. It encodes CASSLNPASTDTQYF. The chain links TRBV11-2 to TRBJ2-3; D remains unclear. In germline, CDR1 is SGHAT, CDR2 FQNNGV. The CDR3 sequence is 15 residues long. Between the trimmed V and J ends, which lost 2 bases and 0 bases, there was a span of 9 bases.

This chain links TRBV7-3 with TRBJ1-1, with D perhaps matching TRBD1 (5 bases). There are 15 residues in the CDR3. Germline values: CDR1 SGHTA, CDR2 FQGTGA. Trimming took 5 bases from V and 5 from J, leaving 18 bases between them. CDR3 nucleotides: TGTGCCAGCAGCCCGCTCGGGGGGGGAGAAACTGAAGCTTTCTTT. This gives the protein CASSPLGGGETEAFF.

V gene TRBV15 combines with J gene TRBJ1-1, with no clear D. Germline CDR1 reads LNHNV; CDR2 reads YYDKDF (reference sequence). This CDR3 spans 13 amino acids. V lost 3 bases to trimming and J lost 0 bases, with 5 bases between them. The CDR3: CATSRGLNTEAFF. The CDR3 DNA is TGTGCCACCAGCAGGGGATTGAACACTGAAGCTTTCTTT.

This clonotype was seen more than once but under ten times. V usage is TRBV4-3 and J usage is TRBJ2-6; possible D gene TRBD1, 6 bases. CDR1 LGHNA and CDR2 YSLEER come from the germline V gene. The CDR3 runs to 15 residues. V was trimmed by 5 bases and J by 4 bases, leaving 12 bases between them. In DNA, the CDR3 is TGCGCCAGCAGCGATACAGGGTTAGGGGCCAACGTCCTGACTTTC. Translating gives CASSDTGLGANVLTF.

The chain links TRBV5-1 to TRBJ2-1; 8 bases line up with TRBD1. Germline CDR1 is SGHRS and CDR2 is YFSETQ. This CDR3 contains 17 residues. V was pared by 3 bases and J by 3 bases, with 11 bases of the junction left unmatched. CDR3 region: CASSSLAGTGLYNEQFF. CDR3 nucleotide sequence: TGCGCCAGCAGCTCCCTGGCAGGGACAGGACTCTACAATGAGCAGTTCTTC.

The chain links TRBV4-1 to TRBJ2-2; 8 bases are shared with TRBD2. The CDR3 sequence is 15 residues long. After removal of 1 base from V and 4 bases from J, the junction contained 2 bases not matched to a gene. Per germline, CDR1 MGHRA and CDR2 YSYEKL. The CDR3 region is CASSQGLASTGELFF. In DNA form, the CDR3 reads TGCGCCAGCAGCCAAGGACTAGCGAGCACCGGGGAGCTGTTTTTT.

A few counts support this clonotype. Here the CDR3 reads CASRGTANSPLHF. CDR3 bases: TGTGCCAGCCGCGGGACAGCTAATTCACCCCTCCACTTT. The rearrangement links TRBV6-1 to TRBJ1-6; TRBD1 agrees at 7 bases. The germline V gene encodes CDR1 MNHNS and CDR2 SASEGT. V gave up 8 bases and J gave up 6 bases; unmatched junction bases: 4. The length of the CDR3 is 13 residues.

This clonotype was picked up a small number of times. CDR3 in amino acids: CASSPPGDNYGYTF. The CDR3 bases are TGTGCCAGCAGCCCTCCAGGGGACAACTATGGCTACACCTTC. The chain combines TRBV7-2 with TRBJ1-2; D may be TRBD1 (6 bases). The CDR3 length is 14 residues. Trimming removed 5 bases at V and 2 bases at J, with 12 bases between. Germline V gives CDR1 SGHTA, CDR2 FQGNSA.

This chain links TRBV6-1 with TRBJ2-7, with TRBD2 matching over 7 bases. The CDR3 runs 14 residues. Germline loops: CDR1 MNHNS, CDR2 SASEGT. J lost 6 bases, V lost 3 bases, and 8 bases had no gene match. The CDR3 coding sequence is TGTGCCAGCAGTGACGCGCGACTAGCTACCGAGCAGTACTTC. Encoded protein: CASSDARLATEQYF.

This clonotype was seen only a few times. This chain links TRBV10-3 with TRBJ2-1; the match to TRBD2 covers 12 bases. Germline V gene data show CDR1 as ENHRY and CDR2 as SYGVKD. This CDR3 has 15 amino acids. The J segment lost 6 bases and the V segment lost 2 bases, leaving 2 bases of the junction unmatched. CDR3 in amino acids: CAISEQLAGGNEQFF. In nucleotides, the CDR3 is TGTGCCATCAGTGAGCAACTAGCGGGGGGCAATGAGCAGTTCTTC.